These T cell receptor beta chains were read from a single sample in a study of CD8 T cells in ankylosing spondylitis. Using its own MiXCR run on the 5' RACE reads, TCRdb lists one record per CDR3 protein. Of 25,000 to 30,000 distinct CDR3 sequences listed, nearly 5.5% are singletons. Material: blood, either unsorted or a sorted T cell fraction (not recorded which). The receptors originated from a female donor with ankylosing spondylitis or in good health (not recorded which). Each CDR3 is given with its conserved first and last residue.

TRBV9,14,TRBJ2-2,CASSLQFNTGELFF
TRBV9,18,TRBJ2-3,CASSVGLAGDPSTDTQYF
TRBV9,15,TRBJ2-7,CASSVRDGFTYEQYF
TRBV9,15,TRBJ1-2,CASSDRGTGVYGYTF
TRBV9,16,TRBJ2-2,CASSAGGRDATGELFF
TRBV9,15,TRBJ2-5,CASSGLAGGGETQYF
TRBV9,15,TRBJ1-5,CASSLTTAPNQPQHF
TRBV9,12,TRBJ2-5,CASNRAEETQYF
TRBV9,14,TRBJ2-1,CASSVVTSYNEQFF
TRBV9,15,TRBJ2-3,CASSPDPGLVYGQYF
TRBV9,15,TRBJ2-3,CASNRGASSTDTQYF
TRBV9,19,TRBJ2-3,CASSARDPREYNVGDTQYF
TRBV9,14,TRBJ2-7,CASSASPGTFEQYF
TRBV9,16,TRBJ1-6,CASSVSHSAGSSPLHF
TRBV9,17,TRBJ2-2,CASSVGAGQGGTGELFF
TRBV9,14,TRBJ1-5,CASSSEGGGQPQHF
TRBV9,17,TRBJ2-6,CASSVGVRISGANVLTF